In its sample, the clone carrying this TCR beta chain was seen a few times. The junction departs from the called germline gene at one end, perhaps through a read error. The data were obtained in a study of blood T cell repertoires in COVID-19. Profiling relied on immunoSEQ multiplex PCR, and the TCRdb table lists in-frame clones only, not all of them. The data show about 200,000 clones, 70% to 90% seen once. Germline values: CDR1 MGHRA, CDR2 YSYEKL. The CDR3 extends over 15 amino acids. The rearrangement joins TRBV4-1 to TRBJ1-2; tentatively, D is TRBD1 (5 bases). The source is a woman aged 45-65 years with COVID-19, enrolled during active disease. Sample: peripheral blood. The CDR3 spells CASTQLGGERYGYTF. The CDR3 DNA reads TGCGCCAGCACCCAACTCGGGGGGGAGAGGTATGGCTACACCTTC.